This TCR beta chain was recorded in a study of esophageal squamous cell carcinoma under preoperative chemotherapy. V shed 7 bases and J shed 3 bases, with 10 bases lying between them. This CDR3 has 13 amino acids. Whole-study findings and limits: Paclitaxel-nedaplatin therapy caused immediate, substantial clonotype frequency changes.

Noted time point: after preoperative PTX-NDP chemotherapy. TCRdb used MiXCR to reprocess the PCR reads, holding one entry per CDR3 protein. The sample shows about 9,000 distinct CDR3 sequences, about 52% of them seen only once. This clonotype was recorded at least ten times. Its matching antigen is unknown. A read error may explain this, as a much larger clone is one base away. V and J are TRBV12-3 or TRBV12-4 and TRBJ2-1; D call uncertain. The sample was gathered from a patient given preoperative chemotherapy. The TCR was taken from a human donor with esophageal squamous cell carcinoma. The donor label of this sample is uncertain. DNA for the CDR3: TGTGCCAGCAACCCGGGCGGCTACAATGAGCAGTTCTTC. It encodes CASNPGGYNEQFF.